Presented here are 11 T cell receptor beta chains from one specimen sequenced in a study of sequential checkpoint blockade in melanoma. Data came from immunoSEQ multiplex PCR; TCRdb stores just in-frame clones and leaves some out. The data hold 15,000 to 20,000 clones, with around three fifths observed a single time. Treatment given: randomized to nivolumab then ipilimumab (arm A) or the reverse (arm B). The sequenced sample was CD8+ T cells sorted from blood (inferred from file names), obtained from a patient given nivolumab and ipilimumab in sequence. Receptor source: a human donor with melanoma.

This clone was counted between two and nine times. The CDR3 here is CASSPRGGNYGYTF. The CDR3, as DNA: TGTGCCAGCAGCCCCCGGGGGGGTAACTATGGCTACACCTTC. The chain recombines TRBV7-2 with TRBJ1-2; a possible D gene is TRBD1 (5 bases). Trimming left V 5 bases short and J 1 base short, with 11 bases between. Looked up from germline, CDR1 is SGHTA and CDR2 is FQGNSA. The CDR3 contains 14 residues.

This chain connects TRBV29-1 to TRBJ2-7; D might be TRBD1 (5 bases). Germline V CDR1 and CDR2: SQVTM, ANQGSEA. CDR3 size: 12 residues. V gave up 4 bases and J gave up 0 bases, with 7 bases separating them. The CDR3 DNA follows: TGCAGCGTTGGCACAGGCTCCTACGAGCAGTACTTC. Its protein product is CSVGTGSYEQYF.

The chain is built from TRBV2 and TRBJ1-5; no firm D call. The CDR3 consists of 13 residues. Germline V gene sequence: CDR1 SNHLY, CDR2 FYNNEI. The V end was cut by 4 bases, the J end by 6 bases, with 10 bases between. CDR3 loop: CASSAGIRQPQHF. For the CDR3, the DNA is TGTGCCAGCAGTGCGGGGATACGTCAGCCCCAGCATTTT.

The genes are TRBV28 and TRBJ2-3; a possible D gene is TRBD1 (5 bases). V lost 2 bases and J lost 0, with 9 bases in between. This CDR3 has 15 amino acids. Germline-derived CDR1 and CDR2 are MDHEN and SYDVKM. This CDR3 reads CASSLLAGSTDTQYF. The CDR3 DNA reads as TGTGCCAGCAGTTTACTGGCAGGGAGCACAGATACGCAGTATTTT.

This clone was detected only a few times. This chain connects TRBV6-6 to TRBJ2-1; 8 nucleotides match TRBD1. Germline CDR1 is MNHNY and CDR2 is SVGAGI (reference sequence). The CDR3 sequence is 15 residues long. Unmatched junction bases numbered 10, after V lost 2 bases and J lost 10 bases. CDR3 sequence: CASSYPGQGRREQFF. In nucleotides, the CDR3 is TGTGCCAGCAGTTACCCTGGACAGGGAAGAAGGGAGCAGTTCTTC.

This clone is judged medium-sized (0.01 to 0.1%). V usage is TRBV5-6 and J usage is TRBJ2-3; 10 nucleotides agree with TRBD2. Germline trimming cut 5 bases from V and 2 bases from J; bases unmatched to any gene: 5. Germline CDR1 and CDR2: SGHDT and YYEEEE. This CDR3 has 15 residues. CDR3 sequence reads: CASRSLAGSTDTQYF. DNA of the CDR3: TGTGCCAGCAGGTCACTAGCGGGGTCCACAGATACGCAGTATTTT.

This rearrangement joins TRBV5-5 to TRBJ1-2, with 9 nucleotides matching TRBD1. CDR1 and CDR2 from the germline V gene are SGHKS and YYEKEE (reference sequence). CDR3 length: 18 amino acids. The V segment lost 4 bases and the J segment 7 bases; nucleotides outside the gene matches: 20. The CDR3 spells CASSQDAPTGGLVGGYTF. The CDR3 bases are TGTGCCAGCAGCCAAGATGCCCCGACAGGGGGATTGGTAGGTGGCTACACCTTC.

The CDR3 region has the DNA TGTGCCAGCAGCCACTTGTCGGAAGGGGTCGCCTATGGCTACACCTTC. This gives the protein CASSHLSEGVAYGYTF. This rearrangement joins TRBV14 to TRBJ1-2; D possibly corresponds to TRBD1 (5 bases). The CDR3 runs to 16 residues. The V gene lost 3 bases and the J gene lost 4 bases, with 18 bases spanning the gap. The germline V gene encodes CDR1 SGHDN and CDR2 FVKESK.

The V gene is TRBV7-9, the J gene TRBJ1-2; 9 positions agree with TRBD1. V trimming: 5 bases; J trimming: 6 bases; junction bases outside the gene matches: 7. Germline V lookup: CDR1 SEHNR, CDR2 FQNEAQ (reference sequence). The CDR3 length is 14 residues. CDR3 in amino acids: CASSLNRDRDGYTF. For the CDR3, the DNA is TGTGCCAGCAGCCTTAACCGGGACAGGGATGGCTACACCTTC.

This chain uses TRBV28 with TRBJ2-3; no reliable D call. The CDR3 is made up of 20 amino acids. Germline V CDR1 and CDR2: MDHEN, SYDVKM. Between the trimmed V and J ends, which lost 8 bases and 2 bases, there was a span of 32 bases. The CDR3 DNA follows: TGTGCCAGCTCTTCCCCCCTTGGTGTGTGGGCATCCTCCAACACAGATACGCAGTATTTT. It specifies CASSSPLGVWASSNTDTQYF.

This sequence joins TRBV30 and TRBJ2-3; tentatively, D is TRBD2 (6 bases). In germline, CDR1 is GTSNPN, CDR2 SVGIG (reference sequence). V shed 3 bases and J shed 4 bases, with 20 bases lying between them. This CDR3 is built from 16 residues. The CDR3 reads CAWSAGTSWVSDTQYF. DNA for the CDR3: TGTGCCTGGAGCGCGGGAACGAGCTGGGTCTCAGATACGCAGTATTTT.